A selection of T cell receptor beta chains follows, all from one sample in a study of molecular identifiers for immune sequencing clone quantification. From the PCR reads, TCRdb called clonotypes with MiXCR, one entry per CDR3 protein. Here the sample spans about 300,000 distinct CDR3 sequences, 20% to 25% being singletons. The sequenced sample was naive CD8+ T cells from blood, with Jurkat cell RNA spiked in. The receptors shown here come from a human donor in good health. Some libraries in this study had Jurkat cell RNA spiked in. CDR3s include the opening cysteine and the closing phenylalanine or tryptophan. A D gene is named only where the DNA matches it firmly. Expanded clones get a size class; other rows say once, few or many, or leave the size out.

v_gene: TRBV4-1; abundance: .; d_gene: TRBD1; j_gene: TRBJ2-7; CDR3nt: TGCGCCAGCAGCCAAGATTCCAGGGGGCCCTACGAGCAGTACTTC; CDR3aa: CASSQDSRGPYEQYF
v_gene: TRBV5-4; abundance: many; d_gene: TRBD2; j_gene: TRBJ2-7; CDR3nt: TGTGCCAGCAGCTTTATAGCGGGAAGAGTCTACGAGCAGTACTTC; CDR3aa: CASSFIAGRVYEQYF
v_gene: TRBV2; abundance: many; d_gene: .; j_gene: TRBJ1-5; CDR3nt: TGTGCCAGCAGTGACCAGGCAAGTAGCAATCAGCCCCAGCATTTT; CDR3aa: CASSDQASSNQPQHF
v_gene: TRBV5-4; abundance: many; d_gene: .; j_gene: TRBJ1-3; CDR3nt: TGTGCCAGCAGCTTGTTGGGGGTACAGAATACTGGAAACACCATATATTTT; CDR3aa: CASSLLGVQNTGNTIYF
v_gene: TRBV11-2; abundance: few; d_gene: .; j_gene: TRBJ1-1; CDR3nt: TGTGCCAGCAGCTATGGAATGGCGAACACTGAAGCTTTCTTT; CDR3aa: CASSYGMANTEAFF
v_gene: TRBV19; abundance: .; d_gene: TRBD2; j_gene: TRBJ2-3; CDR3nt: TGTGCCAGTAGTGGACTGAGTAGCGGGGACACAGATACGCAGTATTTT; CDR3aa: CASSGLSSGDTDTQYF
v_gene: TRBV20-1; abundance: .; d_gene: .; j_gene: TRBJ2-7; CDR3nt: TGCAGTGCTAGCCCGACAGGGAGGTCTTACGGGCAGTACTTC; CDR3aa: CSASPTGRSYGQYF
v_gene: TRBV28; abundance: many; d_gene: TRBD1; j_gene: TRBJ1-1; CDR3nt: TGTGCCAGCACCCGAATTTTCCAGGGGGGCACTGAAGCTTTCTTT; CDR3aa: CASTRIFQGGTEAFF
v_gene: TRBV28; abundance: many; d_gene: .; j_gene: TRBJ1-1; CDR3nt: TGTGCCAGCAGTTTTGCCTTAGAGGTTACTGAAGCTTTCTTT; CDR3aa: CASSFALEVTEAFF
v_gene: TRBV10-3; abundance: many; d_gene: .; j_gene: TRBJ2-7; CDR3nt: TGTGCCATCAGTGAGTCGGAGGCCGAGCAGTACTTC; CDR3aa: CAISESEAEQYF
v_gene: TRBV7-2; abundance: few; d_gene: .; j_gene: TRBJ2-5; CDR3nt: TGTGCCAGCAGTTACCCCGCGTTGGTGGGGGTCCAAGAGACCCAGTACTTC; CDR3aa: CASSYPALVGVQETQYF
v_gene: TRBV27; abundance: few; d_gene: TRBD1; j_gene: TRBJ1-6; CDR3nt: TGTGCCAGCAGTCTTACCCGGGACAGGGCTTTTTCACCCCTCCACTTT; CDR3aa: CASSLTRDRAFSPLHF
v_gene: TRBV7-9; abundance: many; d_gene: .; j_gene: TRBJ2-6; CDR3nt: TGTGCCACCTCTACATACTCTGGGGCCAACGTCCTGACTTTC; CDR3aa: CATSTYSGANVLTF
v_gene: TRBV4-1; abundance: many; d_gene: .; j_gene: TRBJ2-5; CDR3nt: TGCGCCAGCAGCCAAGAAGGGCGGAGAGGTGAGACCCAGTACTTC; CDR3aa: CASSQEGRRGETQYF
v_gene: TRBV11-3; abundance: few; d_gene: .; j_gene: TRBJ2-4; CDR3nt: TGTGCCAGCAGTGGGGGGGCAAACATTCAGTACTTC; CDR3aa: CASSGGANIQYF
v_gene: TRBV29-1; abundance: many; d_gene: .; j_gene: TRBJ1-1; CDR3nt: TGCAGCGTTGCGGACACTGAAGCTTTCTTT; CDR3aa: CSVADTEAFF
v_gene: TRBV4-3; abundance: many; d_gene: .; j_gene: TRBJ2-7; CDR3nt: TGCGCCAGCAGCCGTGGACCCCTACTAGACGAGCAGTACTTC; CDR3aa: CASSRGPLLDEQYF
v_gene: TRBV4-1; abundance: many; d_gene: TRBD1; j_gene: TRBJ2-7; CDR3nt: TGCGCCAGCAGCCAAGTAGTGGGACAGAACTACGAGCAGTACTTC; CDR3aa: CASSQVVGQNYEQYF
v_gene: TRBV28; abundance: many; d_gene: TRBD2; j_gene: TRBJ2-7; CDR3nt: TGTGCCAGCAGTCCTAGCGGGAGGGGATACGAGCAGTACTTC; CDR3aa: CASSPSGRGYEQYF
v_gene: TRBV27; abundance: .; d_gene: .; j_gene: TRBJ1-1; CDR3nt: TGTGCCAGCAGCACATTCTTAGACACTGAAGCTTTCTTT; CDR3aa: CASSTFLDTEAFF
v_gene: TRBV20-1; abundance: many; d_gene: TRBD2; j_gene: TRBJ2-3; CDR3nt: TGCAGTGCTTCACTAGCGGGGGACCTTAGCCGGGATACGCAGTATTTT; CDR3aa: CSASLAGDLSRDTQYF
v_gene: TRBV3-1; abundance: few; d_gene: .; j_gene: TRBJ2-3; CDR3nt: TGTGCCAGCAGCCAAGAGTTGGGTTTCACAGATACGCAGTATTTT; CDR3aa: CASSQELGFTDTQYF
v_gene: TRBV7-9; abundance: many; d_gene: .; j_gene: TRBJ2-5; CDR3nt: TGTGCCAGCGGTATCTGGGAGGAGACCCAGTACTTC; CDR3aa: CASGIWEETQYF
v_gene: TRBV2; abundance: .; d_gene: .; j_gene: TRBJ2-7; CDR3nt: TGTGCCAGCAGCTGGGCAGGGCAACTATACGAGCAGTACTTC; CDR3aa: CASSWAGQLYEQYF
v_gene: TRBV10-3; abundance: .; d_gene: .; j_gene: TRBJ2-1; CDR3nt: TGTGCCATCAGTGAGGCAGAGTTCATCTACAATGAGCAGTTCTTC; CDR3aa: CAISEAEFIYNEQFF
v_gene: TRBV7-6; abundance: many; d_gene: TRBD1; j_gene: TRBJ1-6; CDR3nt: TGTGCCAGCAGCGCCACAGGGGGCGATAATTCACCCCTCCACTTT; CDR3aa: CASSATGGDNSPLHF
v_gene: TRBV7-2; abundance: many; d_gene: TRBD2; j_gene: TRBJ2-7; CDR3nt: TGTGCCAGCAGCTTCGCCGTGGTAGCGGGGGGGCGCGAGCAGTACTTC; CDR3aa: CASSFAVVAGGREQYF
v_gene: TRBV2; abundance: few; d_gene: .; j_gene: TRBJ2-1; CDR3nt: TGTGCCAGCCAGGCGGTCTCCTACAATGAGCAGTTCTTC; CDR3aa: CASQAVSYNEQFF
v_gene: TRBV19; abundance: many; d_gene: .; j_gene: TRBJ2-1; CDR3nt: TGTGCCAGTAGTATTCTAAGCCCTTACAATGAGCAGTTCTTC; CDR3aa: CASSILSPYNEQFF
v_gene: TRBV20-1; abundance: .; d_gene: .; j_gene: TRBJ2-2; CDR3nt: TGCAGTGCAGTGGTTGCGGGTACGAACACCGGGGAGCTGTTTTTT; CDR3aa: CSAVVAGTNTGELFF
v_gene: TRBV13; abundance: many; d_gene: .; j_gene: TRBJ2-7; CDR3nt: TGTGCCAGCAGCTCAGGGAGGATGGAGCAGTACTTC; CDR3aa: CASSSGRMEQYF
v_gene: TRBV24-1; abundance: many; d_gene: .; j_gene: TRBJ2-3; CDR3nt: TGTGCCACCAGTGATTTAAAGGGCCCCACAGATACGCAGTATTTT; CDR3aa: CATSDLKGPTDTQYF
v_gene: TRBV6-5; abundance: many; d_gene: TRBD1; j_gene: TRBJ2-3; CDR3nt: TGTGCCAGCAGTGCACAGGACAGGGGGCGAGGAGATACGCAGTATTTT; CDR3aa: CASSAQDRGRGDTQYF